This paragraph covers one T cell receptor beta chain sequence. This record belongs to a study of T cell changes during pregnancy in multiple sclerosis. This CDR3 contains 17 residues. J was trimmed by 8 bases and V by 0 bases; bases with no gene match: 10. The V gene's germline CDR1 is SGHRS and CDR2 YFSETQ. Here immunoSEQ multiplex PCR was the method, and the copy in TCRdb shows in-frame clones only, minus some. The sample records some 69,000 clones, 80% to 95% being singletons. This receptor was taken from a female donor in good health, enrolled as a control in a pregnancy study. The starting material was peripheral blood, obtained in the second trimester of pregnancy. The V gene is TRBV5-1, the J gene TRBJ2-1, with 11 positions matching TRBD2. Here the CDR3 reads CASSLEALAGDVDEQFF. The CDR3 nucleotides read TGCGCCAGCAGCTTGGAGGCACTAGCGGGAGATGTCGATGAGCAGTTCTTC. The full variable domain, in which reference TRBV5-1 and TRBJ2-1 provide the parts outside the CDR3, is KAGVTQTPRYLIKTRGQQVTLSCSPISGHRSVSWYQQTPGQGLQFLFEYFSETQRNKGNFPGRFSGRQFSNSRSEMNVSTLELGDSALYLCASSLEALAGDVDEQFFGPGTRLTVL.